This T cell receptor (beta chain) was identified during a study of blood T cell repertoires in COVID-19. Patients from Seattle were sampled longitudinally, starting during active infection. Only in-frame clones appear in the TCRdb table, and some are missing; sequencing was by immunoSEQ multiplex PCR. Among about 250,000 clones, around 88% were seen once, and the ten largest hold just under 6.5%. This TCR was recovered from a woman aged 25 to 39 with COVID-19, enrolled during active disease. Material for sequencing was peripheral blood.

CDR3 nucleotides: TGTGCCACCAGCGTGGGAGTGGGGTATAGCACAGATACGCAGTATTTT. Protein product: CATSVGVGYSTDTQYF. This chain uses TRBV15 with TRBJ2-3, with D possibly being TRBD2 (5 bases). This CDR3 has 16 residues. Between the trimmed V and J ends, which lost 5 bases and 0 bases, there was a span of 15 bases. CDR1 is LNHNV, CDR2 YYDKDF, per germline (reference sequence).